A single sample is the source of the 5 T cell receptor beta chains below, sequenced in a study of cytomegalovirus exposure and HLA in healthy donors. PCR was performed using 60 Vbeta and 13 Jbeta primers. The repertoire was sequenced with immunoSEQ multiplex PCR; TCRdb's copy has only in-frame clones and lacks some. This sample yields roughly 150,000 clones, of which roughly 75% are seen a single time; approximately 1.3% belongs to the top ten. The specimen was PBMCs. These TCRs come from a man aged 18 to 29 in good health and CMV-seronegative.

CDR3 loop: CASSQQAGGFYEQYF. The CDR3 DNA is TGTGCCAGCAGTCAACAAGCGGGAGGATTTTACGAGCAGTACTTC. The J gene is TRBJ2-7, the V gene TRBV7-9; 9 bases map to TRBD2. Germline CDR1 is SEHNR and CDR2 is FQNEAQ (reference sequence). The CDR3 is 15 amino acids. Unmatched junction bases numbered 10, after V lost 6 bases and J lost 4 bases.

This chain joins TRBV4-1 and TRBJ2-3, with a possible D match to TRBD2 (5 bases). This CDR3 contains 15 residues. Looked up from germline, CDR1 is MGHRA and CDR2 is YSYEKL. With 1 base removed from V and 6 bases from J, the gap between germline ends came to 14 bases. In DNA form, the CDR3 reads TGCGCCAGCAGCCAAGGTAACCTGGGCGGGGATACGCAGTATTTT. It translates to CASSQGNLGGDTQYF.

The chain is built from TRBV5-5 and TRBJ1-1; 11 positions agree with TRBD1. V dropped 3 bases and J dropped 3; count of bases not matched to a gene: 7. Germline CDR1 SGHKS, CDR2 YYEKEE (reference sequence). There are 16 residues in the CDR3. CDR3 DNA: TGTGCCAGCAGCTGGAGGACAGGGGGCCTCGACACTGAAGCTTTCTTT. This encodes CASSWRTGGLDTEAFF.

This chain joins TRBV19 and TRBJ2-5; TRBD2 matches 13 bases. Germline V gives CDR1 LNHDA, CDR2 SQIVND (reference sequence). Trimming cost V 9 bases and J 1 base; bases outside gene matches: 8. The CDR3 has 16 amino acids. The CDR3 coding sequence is TGTGCCAGCGGCGGAGGGACTAGCGGGGCCCAAGAGACCCAGTACTTC. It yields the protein CASGGGTSGAQETQYF. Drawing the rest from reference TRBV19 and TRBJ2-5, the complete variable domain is DGGITQSPKYLFRKEGQNVTLSCEQNLNHDAMYWYRQDPGQGLRLIYYSQIVNDFQKGDIAEGYSVSREKKESFPLTVTSAQKNPTAFYLCASGGGTSGAQETQYFGPGTRLLVL.

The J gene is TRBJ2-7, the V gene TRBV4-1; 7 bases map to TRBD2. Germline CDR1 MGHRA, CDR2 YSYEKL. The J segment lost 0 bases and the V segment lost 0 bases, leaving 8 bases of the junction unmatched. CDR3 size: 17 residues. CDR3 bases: TGCGCCAGCAGCCAAGATCTATCGGCTAGCGGCTCCTACGAGCAGTACTTC. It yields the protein CASSQDLSASGSYEQYF.